These 14 T cell receptor beta chains originate from one sample sequenced in a study of shared clonotypes between healthy human individuals. The data were produced by immunoSEQ multiplex PCR, yet TCRdb's version contains in-frame clones alone and is incomplete. The table records a few hundred thousand clones, roughly four fifths of them present only once. Sequencing input: PBMCs. The source is a woman aged 40 to 50 in good health. Some clones in this sample may be carry-over from other donors' samples.

This chain uses TRBV28 with TRBJ1-1; D is unresolved. Trimming pared 6 bases from V and 1 base from J, leaving 12 bases between. The germline gives CDR1 MDHEN, CDR2 SYDVKM. CDR3 length equals 14 residues. CDR3 protein: CASSEPGANTEAFF. CDR3 bases: TGTGCCAGCAGCGAGCCCGGTGCGAACACTGAAGCTTTCTTT.

The CDR3 DNA reads TGTGCCAGCAGCTTAGCCTCACAGGCGGCTGAAGCTTTCTTT. Amino acid sequence: CASSLASQAAEAFF. The genes are TRBV11-2 and TRBJ1-1; tentative D call: TRBD1 (5 bases). V lost 1 base and J lost 6, with 12 bases in between. CDR1 is SGHAT and CDR2 is FQNNGV in the germline V gene. The CDR3 length is 14 residues. Filled out from reference TRBV11-2 and TRBJ1-1, the complete variable domain reads EAGVAQSPRYKIIEKRQSVAFWCNPISGHATLYWYQQILGQGPKLLIQFQNNGVVDDSQLPKDRFSAERLKGVDSTLKIQPAKLEDSAVYLCASSLASQAAEAFFGQGTRLTVV.

This clone was seen once. The V and J genes are TRBV6-5 and TRBJ2-3; no definite D call. The germline V gene encodes CDR1 MNHEY and CDR2 SVGAGI. The CDR3 consists of 15 residues. Trimming removed 2 bases from V and 0 bases from J, with 9 bases in between. CDR3 amino acids: CASSYLRGSTDTQYF. CDR3 sequence (DNA): TGTGCCAGCAGTTACCTCCGAGGTAGCACAGATACGCAGTATTTT.

This clone was seen more than once but under ten times. The genes are TRBV28 and TRBJ2-1; maybe TRBD1 (6 bases). This CDR3 is 13 amino acids long. The V end lost 4 bases, the J end lost 3 bases, and 7 bases lay between the germline ends. The germline V gene has CDR1 MDHEN and CDR2 SYDVKM. The CDR3 nucleotides read TGTGCCAGCAGTTCGGACAGCTACAATGAGCAGTTCTTC. Translating gives CASSSDSYNEQFF. Combining the CDR3 with reference TRBV28 and TRBJ2-1 gives the whole variable domain DVKVTQSSRYLVKRTGEKVFLECVQDMDHENMFWYRQDPGLGLRLIYFSYDVKMKEKGDIPEGYSVSREKKERFSLILESASTNQTSMYLCASSSDSYNEQFFGPGTRLTVL.

Comments on this clone: A much larger clone sits a single nucleotide away, making a read error possible. The same CDR3 is also encoded by other DNA sequences in this sample. The gene calls are TRBV4-3 and TRBJ2-6; the match to TRBD1 covers 10 bases. The CDR3 length is 16 residues. Germline V gene sequence: CDR1 LGHNA, CDR2 YSLEER. The CDR3 reads CASSQDGGTGANVLTF. In nucleotides, the CDR3 is TGCGCCAGCAGCCAAGATGGGGGGACAGGGGCTAACGTCCTGACTTTC.

The CDR3 protein is CASSSVRGGYTF. In DNA form, the CDR3 reads TGTGCCAGCAGCTCCGTTAGGGGAGGCTACACCTTC. The rearrangement links TRBV11-2 to TRBJ1-2; D might be TRBD1 (5 bases). The V gene's germline CDR1 is SGHAT and CDR2 FQNNGV. The germline V and J ends were trimmed by 4 bases and 8 bases, with 11 bases remaining between them. The CDR3 consists of 12 residues.

The V and J genes are TRBV5-1 and TRBJ2-7; 11 bases are a match to TRBD2. Germline CDR1 and CDR2: SGHRS and YFSETQ. The CDR3 consists of 14 residues. The ends lost 4 bases at V and 7 bases at J; junction bases unmatched: 7. The CDR3, as DNA: TGCGCCAGCAGCGTGCCGACTAGCGGGGAGGAGCAGTACTTC. It yields the protein CASSVPTSGEEQYF. Complete variable domain (other parts from reference TRBV5-1 and TRBJ2-7): KAGVTQTPRYLIKTRGQQVTLSCSPISGHRSVSWYQQTPGQGLQFLFEYFSETQRNKGNFPGRFSGRQFSNSRSEMNVSTLELGDSALYLCASSVPTSGEEQYFGPGTRLTVT.

This clone was picked up one time. The rearrangement joins TRBV7-9 to TRBJ2-5; D uncertain. CDR1 and CDR2 from the germline V gene are SEHNR and FQNEAQ (reference sequence). The CDR3 spans 12 residues. V dropped 1 base and J dropped 7 bases, with 7 bases sitting between them. This CDR3 is CASSLDSGTQYF. DNA of the CDR3: TGTGCCAGCAGCTTAGATTCGGGGACCCAGTACTTC.

This sequence joins TRBV6-6 and TRBJ1-5; TRBD1 aligns across 7 bases. CDR1 and CDR2 (germline): MNHNY, SVGAGI (reference sequence). Trimming cost V 9 bases and J 3 bases; bases outside gene matches: 5. This CDR3 is 13 amino acids long. The CDR3: CASKDRVNQPQHF. The DNA of the CDR3 is TGTGCCAGTAAAGACAGGGTCAATCAGCCCCAGCATTTT.

There are a few counts of this clone. V is TRBV7-3 and J is TRBJ2-1, with 10 positions matching TRBD1. The CDR3 totals 16 residues. Germline V gene sequence: CDR1 SGHTA, CDR2 FQGTGA. J was trimmed by 8 bases and V by 0 bases; bases with no gene match: 7. The CDR3 spells CASSLTGGQGRDEQFF. CDR3 in DNA: TGTGCCAGCAGCTTAACTGGGGGACAGGGGCGCGATGAGCAGTTCTTC.

The chain links TRBV11-2 to TRBJ2-7; the D gene is possibly TRBD1 (5 bases). CDR3 size: 14 residues. V was shortened by 2 bases and J by 2 bases, with 10 bases between the two germline ends. The V gene's germline CDR1 is SGHAT and CDR2 FQNNGV. Here the CDR3 reads CASSLSQGPYEQYF. The CDR3 DNA reads as TGTGCCAGCAGCTTAAGCCAGGGCCCCTACGAGCAGTACTTC.

Concerning this clone: Possible read error: a much larger clone is one base away. The chain joins TRBV6-5 to TRBJ2-1; TRBD2 agrees at 9 bases. With V trimmed by 0 bases and J by 6 bases, 6 bases remained unmatched. The CDR3 has 16 amino acids. In germline, CDR1 is MNHEY, CDR2 SVGAGI. Here the CDR3 DNA reads TGTGCCAGCAGTTACTCGGCGGGAGGGAGTCTCAATGAGCAGTTCTTC. Residues: CASSYSAGGSLNEQFF.

The chain links TRBV10-2 to TRBJ2-5, with 7 bases lining up with TRBD1. Trimming at V came to 7 bases and at J to 4 bases, leaving 3 bases not matched to a gene. This CDR3 comprises 12 residues. Germline lookup yields CDR1 WSHSY and CDR2 SAAADI. Here the CDR3 reads CASNNRGETQYF. In DNA form, the CDR3 reads TGCGCCAGCAACAACAGGGGAGAGACCCAGTACTTC.

The V and J genes are TRBV11-2 and TRBJ2-7; D possibly corresponds to TRBD1 (6 bases). The germline V and J ends were trimmed by 5 bases and 9 bases, with 14 bases remaining between them. The CDR3 has 12 amino acids. Germline V CDR1 and CDR2: SGHAT, FQNNGV. The CDR3 loop is CASSQDVGAQYF. CDR3 nucleotide sequence: TGTGCCAGCAGCCAAGATGTGGGGGCGCAGTACTTC.